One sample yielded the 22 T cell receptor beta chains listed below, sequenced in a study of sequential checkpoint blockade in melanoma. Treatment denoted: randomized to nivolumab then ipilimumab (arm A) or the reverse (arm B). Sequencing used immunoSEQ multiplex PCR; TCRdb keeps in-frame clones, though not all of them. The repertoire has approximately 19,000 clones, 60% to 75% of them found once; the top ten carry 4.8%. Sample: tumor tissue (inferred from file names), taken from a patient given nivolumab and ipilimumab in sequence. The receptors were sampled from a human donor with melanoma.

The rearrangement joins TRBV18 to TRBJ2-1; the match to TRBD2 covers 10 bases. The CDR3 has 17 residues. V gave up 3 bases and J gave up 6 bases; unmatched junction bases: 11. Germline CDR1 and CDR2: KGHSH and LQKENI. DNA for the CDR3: TGTGCCAGCTCACCGCTAGCGGGGGCCTTGGCTAGCAATGAGCAGTTCTTC. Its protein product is CASSPLAGALASNEQFF. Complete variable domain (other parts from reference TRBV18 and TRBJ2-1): NAGVMQNPRHLVRRRGQEARLRCSPMKGHSHVYWYRQLPEEGLKFMVYLQKENIIDESGMPKERFSAEFPKEGPSILRIQQVVRGDSAAYFCASSPLAGALASNEQFFGPGTRLTVL.

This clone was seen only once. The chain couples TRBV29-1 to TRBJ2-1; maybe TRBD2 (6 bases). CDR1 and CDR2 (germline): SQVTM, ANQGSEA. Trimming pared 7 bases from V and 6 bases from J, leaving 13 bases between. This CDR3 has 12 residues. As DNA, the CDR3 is TGCAGCGGCGGGGCTCTCCTCAATGAGCAGTTCTTC. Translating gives CSGGALLNEQFF.

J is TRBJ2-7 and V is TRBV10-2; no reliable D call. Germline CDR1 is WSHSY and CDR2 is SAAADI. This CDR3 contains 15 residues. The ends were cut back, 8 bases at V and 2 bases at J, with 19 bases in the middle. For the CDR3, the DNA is TGCGCCAGCTCCGACGATTTGACATTGACCTACGAGCAGTACTTC. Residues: CASSDDLTLTYEQYF.

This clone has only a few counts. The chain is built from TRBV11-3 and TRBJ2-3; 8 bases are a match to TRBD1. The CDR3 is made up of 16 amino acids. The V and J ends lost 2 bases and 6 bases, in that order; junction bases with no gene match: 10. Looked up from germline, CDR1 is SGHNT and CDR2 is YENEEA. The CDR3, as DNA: TGTGCCAGCAGCTTATACGGGACAGGTACACAGGATACGCAGTATTTT. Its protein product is CASSLYGTGTQDTQYF.

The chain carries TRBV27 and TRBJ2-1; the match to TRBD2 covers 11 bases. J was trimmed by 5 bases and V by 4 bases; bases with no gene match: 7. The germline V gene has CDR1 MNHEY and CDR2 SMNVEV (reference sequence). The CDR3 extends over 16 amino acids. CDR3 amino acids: CASSSLLAGGNNEQFF. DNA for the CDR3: TGTGCCAGCAGTTCACTCCTAGCGGGGGGAAACAATGAGCAGTTCTTC.

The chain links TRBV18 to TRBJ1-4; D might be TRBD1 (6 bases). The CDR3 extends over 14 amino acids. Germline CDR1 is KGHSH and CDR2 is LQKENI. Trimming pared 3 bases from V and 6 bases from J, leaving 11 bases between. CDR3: CASSPGGQDEKLFF. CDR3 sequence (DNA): TGTGCCAGCTCACCTGGGGGGCAGGATGAAAAACTGTTTTTT. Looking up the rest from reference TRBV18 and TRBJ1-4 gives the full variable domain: NAGVMQNPRHLVRRRGQEARLRCSPMKGHSHVYWYRQLPEEGLKFMVYLQKENIIDESGMPKERFSAEFPKEGPSILRIQQVVRGDSAAYFCASSPGGQDEKLFFGSGTQLSVL.

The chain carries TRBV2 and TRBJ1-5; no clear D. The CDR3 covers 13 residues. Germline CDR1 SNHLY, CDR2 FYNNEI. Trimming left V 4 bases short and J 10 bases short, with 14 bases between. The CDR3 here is CASSAGRSEPQHF. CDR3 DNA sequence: TGTGCCAGCAGTGCTGGACGGTCAGAACCCCAGCATTTT.

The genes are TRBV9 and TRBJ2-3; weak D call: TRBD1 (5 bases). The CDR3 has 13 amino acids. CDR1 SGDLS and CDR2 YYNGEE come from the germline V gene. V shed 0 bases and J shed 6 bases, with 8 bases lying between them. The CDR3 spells CASSVEGKDTQYF. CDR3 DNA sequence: TGTGCCAGCAGCGTAGAGGGGAAGGATACGCAGTATTTT.

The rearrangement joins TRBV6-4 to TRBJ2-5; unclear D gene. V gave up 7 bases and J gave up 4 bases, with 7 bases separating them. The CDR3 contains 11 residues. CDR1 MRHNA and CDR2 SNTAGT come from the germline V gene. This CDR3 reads CASKVGETQYF. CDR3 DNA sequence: TGTGCCAGCAAGGTCGGAGAGACCCAGTACTTC.

CDR3: CASSYRETQYF. The CDR3, as DNA: TGTGCCAGCAGTTACCGGGAGACCCAGTACTTC. The chain uses TRBV6-7 and TRBJ2-5; D gene unclear. TRBV6-7 carries the ORF label, with uncertain function. The CDR3 covers 11 residues. V lost 2 bases and J 5 bases, leaving 3 bases between the germline ends.

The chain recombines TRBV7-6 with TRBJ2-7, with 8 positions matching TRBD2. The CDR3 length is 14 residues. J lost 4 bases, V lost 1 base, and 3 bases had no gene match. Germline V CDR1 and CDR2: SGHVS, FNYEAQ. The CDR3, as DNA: TGTGCCAGCAGCTTAGAGCGGGGGAGGTACGAGCAGTACTTC. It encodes CASSLERGRYEQYF.

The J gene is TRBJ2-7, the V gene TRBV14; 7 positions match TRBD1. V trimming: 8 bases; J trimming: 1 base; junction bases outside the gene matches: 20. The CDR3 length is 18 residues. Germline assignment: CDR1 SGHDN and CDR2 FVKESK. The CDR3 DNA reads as TGTGCCAGCTCACCACCGTGTCTAGACAGGGAAGGGTCCTACGAGCAGTACTTC. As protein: CASSPPCLDREGSYEQYF.

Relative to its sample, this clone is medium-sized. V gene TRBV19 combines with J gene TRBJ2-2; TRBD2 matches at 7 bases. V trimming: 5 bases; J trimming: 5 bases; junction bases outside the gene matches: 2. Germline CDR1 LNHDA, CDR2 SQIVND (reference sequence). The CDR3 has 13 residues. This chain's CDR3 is CASSGGGTGELFF. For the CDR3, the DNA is TGTGCCAGTAGTGGGGGAGGGACCGGGGAGCTGTTTTTT.

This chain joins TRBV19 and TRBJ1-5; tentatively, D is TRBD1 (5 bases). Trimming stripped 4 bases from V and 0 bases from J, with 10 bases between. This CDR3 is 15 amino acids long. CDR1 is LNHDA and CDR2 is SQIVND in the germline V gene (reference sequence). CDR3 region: CASSKQVVSNQPQHF. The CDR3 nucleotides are TGTGCCAGTAGTAAACAGGTTGTTAGCAATCAGCCCCAGCATTTT.

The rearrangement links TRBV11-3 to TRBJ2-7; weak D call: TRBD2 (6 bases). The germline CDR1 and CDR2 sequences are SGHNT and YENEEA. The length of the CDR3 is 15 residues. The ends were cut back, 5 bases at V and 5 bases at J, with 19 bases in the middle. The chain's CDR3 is CASSPQGGVGDEQYF. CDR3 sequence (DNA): TGTGCCAGCAGCCCCCAAGGAGGGGTGGGAGACGAGCAGTACTTC.

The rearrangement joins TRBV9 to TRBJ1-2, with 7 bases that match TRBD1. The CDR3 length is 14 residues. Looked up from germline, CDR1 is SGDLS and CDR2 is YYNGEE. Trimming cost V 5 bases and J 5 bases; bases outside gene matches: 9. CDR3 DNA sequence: TGTGCCAGCAGTACATCCCTGACAGGGTATGGCTACACCTTC. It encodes CASSTSLTGYGYTF.

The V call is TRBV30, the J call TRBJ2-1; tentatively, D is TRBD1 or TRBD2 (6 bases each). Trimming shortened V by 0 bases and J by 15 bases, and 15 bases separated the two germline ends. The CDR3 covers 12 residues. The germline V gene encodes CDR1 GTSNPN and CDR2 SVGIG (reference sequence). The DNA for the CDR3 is TGTGCCTGGAGTGTAATGGAGGGGGTTCCGTTCTTC. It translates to CAWSVMEGVPFF.

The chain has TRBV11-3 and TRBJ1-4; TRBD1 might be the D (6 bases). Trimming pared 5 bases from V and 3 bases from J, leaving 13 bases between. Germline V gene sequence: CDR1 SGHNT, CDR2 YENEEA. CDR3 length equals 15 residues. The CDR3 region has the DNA TGTGCCAGCAGCCTTACAACAGGGTCTAATGAAAAACTGTTTTTT. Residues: CASSLTTGSNEKLFF.

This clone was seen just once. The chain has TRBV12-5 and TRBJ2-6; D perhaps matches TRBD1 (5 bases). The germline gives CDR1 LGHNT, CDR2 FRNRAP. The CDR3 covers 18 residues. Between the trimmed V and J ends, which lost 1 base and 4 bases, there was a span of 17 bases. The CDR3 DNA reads TGTGCTAGTGGTTTGGCAACAGGTCGCGCGTCGGGGGCCAACGTCCTGACTTTC. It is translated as CASGLATGRASGANVLTF.

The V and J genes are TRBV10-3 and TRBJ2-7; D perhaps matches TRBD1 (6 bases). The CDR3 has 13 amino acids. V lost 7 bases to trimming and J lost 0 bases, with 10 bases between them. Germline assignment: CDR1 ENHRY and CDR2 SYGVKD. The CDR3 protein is CAIKDSYSYEQYF. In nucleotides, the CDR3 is TGTGCCATCAAGGACAGCTACTCCTACGAGCAGTACTTC.

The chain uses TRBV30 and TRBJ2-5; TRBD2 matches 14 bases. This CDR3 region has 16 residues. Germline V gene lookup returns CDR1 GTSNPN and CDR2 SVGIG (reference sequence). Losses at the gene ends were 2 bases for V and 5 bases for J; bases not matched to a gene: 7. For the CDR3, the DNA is TGTGCCTGGAGTCGCGGGACTAGCGGGAGAGGGGAGACCCAGTACTTC. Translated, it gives CAWSRGTSGRGETQYF. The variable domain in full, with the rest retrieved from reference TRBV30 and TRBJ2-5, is SQTIHQWPATLVQPVGSPLSLECTVEGTSNPNLYWYRQAAGRGLQLLFYSVGIGQISSEVPQNLSASRPQDRQFILSSKKLLLSDSGFYLCAWSRGTSGRGETQYFGPGTRLLVL.

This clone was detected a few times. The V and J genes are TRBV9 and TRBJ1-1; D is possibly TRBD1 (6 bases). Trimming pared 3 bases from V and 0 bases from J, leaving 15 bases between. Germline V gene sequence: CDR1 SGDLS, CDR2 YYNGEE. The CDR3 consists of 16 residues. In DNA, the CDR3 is TGTGCCAGCAGCGAGCAGGGGAGTTGGTTGAACACTGAAGCTTTCTTT. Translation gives CASSEQGSWLNTEAFF. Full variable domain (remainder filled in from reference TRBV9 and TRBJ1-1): DSGVTQTPKHLITATGQRVTLRCSPRSGDLSVYWYQQSLDQGLQFLIQYYNGEERAKGNILERFSAQQFPDLHSELNLSSLELGDSALYFCASSEQGSWLNTEAFFGQGTRLTVV.